One and the same sample provided the 27 T cell receptor beta chains below, sequenced in a study of CD8 T cells in Susac syndrome. About 0.5 to 1 ug RNA was reverse transcribed with random hexamers. One entry per CDR3 protein results from TCRdb running MiXCR on the immunoSEQ multiplex PCR reads. This table has 130,000 or so distinct CDR3 sequences, about 95% appearing once. What was sequenced was CD4+ T cells from PBMCs. Every receptor here comes from a human donor in good health.

The chain combines TRBV30 with TRBJ2-1; 13 bases agree with TRBD2. The CDR3 is 14 residues long. Germline trimming cut 2 bases from V and 9 bases from J; bases unmatched to any gene: 4. Germline assignment: CDR1 GTSNPN and CDR2 SVGIG (reference sequence). As DNA, the CDR3 is TGTGCCTGGAGTACGGGACTAGCGGGATTTGAGCAGTTCTTC. It codes for CAWSTGLAGFEQFF. Based on the CDR3 plus reference TRBV30 and TRBJ2-1, the full variable domain is SQTIHQWPATLVQPVGSPLSLECTVEGTSNPNLYWYRQAAGRGLQLLFYSVGIGQISSEVPQNLSASRPQDRQFILSSKKLLLSDSGFYLCAWSTGLAGFEQFFGPGTRLTVL.

A single count supports this clonotype. A read error may produce the germline difference seen at one junction end. This chain uses TRBV2 with TRBJ2-3, with TRBD1 matching 12 bases. CDR3 length: 15 residues. The germline V gene has CDR1 SNHLY and CDR2 FYNNEI. The CDR3 coding sequence is TGTGCCAGCAGCGAAGGGACAGGGGGCGAAGATACGCAGTATTTT. This translates into CASSEGTGGEDTQYF.

The chain links TRBV6-5 to TRBJ1-1; D call uncertain. The CDR3 length is 12 residues. V dropped 6 bases and J dropped 0 bases, with 5 bases sitting between them. Germline V gives CDR1 MNHEY, CDR2 SVGAGI. CDR3 DNA: TGTGCCAGCAGATCGGTGAACACTGAAGCTTTCTTT. Residues: CASRSVNTEAFF.

The chain links TRBV5-1 to TRBJ2-5; no reliable D call. Trimming stripped 0 bases from V and 2 bases from J, with 8 bases between. Per the germline V gene, CDR1 is SGHRS and CDR2 is YFSETQ. This CDR3 spans 14 amino acids. The CDR3 reads CASSLVPPQETQYF. The CDR3 DNA sequence: TGCGCCAGCAGCTTGGTTCCCCCACAAGAGACCCAGTACTTC.

This chain joins TRBV5-1 and TRBJ1-4, with a possible D match to TRBD1 (6 bases). CDR1 SGHRS and CDR2 YFSETQ come from the germline V gene. This CDR3 contains 16 residues. Trimming took off 3 bases at V and 3 bases at J, with 15 bases between the two ends. CDR3 DNA: TGCGCCAGCAGCTCCGGGGGCCCGCGATCTAATGAAAAACTGTTTTTT. Protein product: CASSSGGPRSNEKLFF.

The chain carries TRBV9 and TRBJ2-7, with 8 positions matching TRBD1. The CDR3 length is 14 residues. CDR1 SGDLS and CDR2 YYNGEE come from the germline V gene. V dropped 0 bases and J dropped 3; count of bases not matched to a gene: 2. In DNA form, the CDR3 reads TGTGCCAGCAGCGTAGGACAGGGGAACTACGAGCAGTACTTC. Its protein is CASSVGQGNYEQYF.

The chain couples TRBV30 to TRBJ1-1, with D uncertain. The CDR3 has 14 residues. V was trimmed by 2 bases and J by 0 bases, leaving 10 bases between them. Germline CDR1 and CDR2: GTSNPN and SVGIG (reference sequence). DNA of the CDR3: TGTGCCTGGAGTTTAGGACCTTTGAACACTGAAGCTTTCTTT. It translates to CAWSLGPLNTEAFF.

The chain is built from TRBV9 and TRBJ2-6, with unresolved D. V lost 3 bases, J lost 0 bases, and 13 bases lay in between. CDR3 length: 17 amino acids. The germline V gene encodes CDR1 SGDLS and CDR2 YYNGEE. The CDR3 here is CASSGGSHLSGANVLTF. For the CDR3, the DNA is TGTGCCAGCAGCGGGGGAAGCCACCTCTCTGGGGCCAACGTCCTGACTTTC. Supplemented by reference TRBV9 and TRBJ2-6, the full variable domain reads DSGVTQTPKHLITATGQRVTLRCSPRSGDLSVYWYQQSLDQGLQFLIQYYNGEERAKGNILERFSAQQFPDLHSELNLSSLELGDSALYFCASSGGSHLSGANVLTFGAGSRLTVL.

CDR3 amino acids: CSVESGGETQYF. The CDR3 DNA reads as TGCAGCGTTGAGTCAGGGGGAGAGACCCAGTACTTC. The chain recombines TRBV29-1 with TRBJ2-5, with TRBD1 identical over 7 bases. Germline CDR1 SQVTM, CDR2 ANQGSEA. The length of the CDR3 is 12 residues. With 3 bases clipped from V and 4 bases from J, the junction kept 2 bases outside the gene matches.

The J gene is TRBJ1-1, the V gene TRBV10-3; D is uncertain. The V end was cut by 0 bases, the J end by 1 base, with 15 bases between. Germline-derived CDR1 and CDR2 are ENHRY and SYGVKD. The CDR3 runs 17 residues. This CDR3 reads CAISESPWRGQNTEAFF. The CDR3 DNA is TGTGCCATCAGTGAGTCCCCGTGGAGAGGGCAGAACACTGAAGCTTTCTTT.

V gene TRBV3-1 combines with J gene TRBJ2-6; D possibly corresponds to TRBD2 (5 bases). The CDR3 consists of 17 residues. Germline V gene lookup returns CDR1 LGHDT and CDR2 YNNKEL (reference sequence). V lost 4 bases to trimming and J lost 0 bases, with 13 bases between them. This chain's CDR3 is CASSPGRGSSGANVLTF. The CDR3 DNA sequence: TGTGCCAGCAGCCCAGGAAGAGGGAGCTCTGGGGCCAACGTCCTGACTTTC.

Written as DNA, the CDR3 is TGTGCCAGCAGTCGGATTGAAGGCAATCAGCCCCAGCATTTT. This encodes CASSRIEGNQPQHF. The chain employs TRBV12-3 or TRBV12-4 and TRBJ1-5; D is unclear. The CDR3 runs 14 residues. Trimming took off 5 bases at V and 2 bases at J, with 10 bases between the two ends.

The genes are TRBV20-1 and TRBJ2-1; TRBD1 or TRBD2 may be the D gene (5 bases each). Per germline, CDR1 DFQATT and CDR2 SNEGSKA (reference sequence). This CDR3 is built from 16 residues. Trimming pared 4 bases from V and 0 bases from J, leaving 16 bases between. CDR3 sequence: CSATTRGVVSYNEQFF. The CDR3 DNA is TGCAGTGCTACCACTAGAGGGGTCGTCTCCTACAATGAGCAGTTCTTC.

The chain has TRBV6-2 or TRBV6-3 and TRBJ2-2; D is undetermined. This CDR3 has 12 amino acids. Germline V CDR1 and CDR2: MNHEY, SVGEGT. Trimming pared 2 bases from V and 6 bases from J, leaving 4 bases between. Here the CDR3 reads CASSYLSGELFF. The CDR3 DNA reads TGTGCCAGCAGTTACCTTTCCGGGGAGCTGTTTTTT.

The gene calls are TRBV19 and TRBJ2-7; D call uncertain. The CDR3 covers 13 residues. Germline V lookup: CDR1 LNHDA, CDR2 SQIVND (reference sequence). The V end lost 0 bases, the J end lost 4 bases, and 7 bases lay between the germline ends. The CDR3 spells CASSIDPDYEQYF. The CDR3, as DNA: TGTGCCAGTAGTATAGATCCAGATTACGAGCAGTACTTC.

The chain joins TRBV20-1 to TRBJ2-7; D ambiguous. Trimming removed 3 bases at V and 0 bases at J, with 0 bases between. Germline V gives CDR1 DFQATT, CDR2 SNEGSKA (reference sequence). The CDR3 is 10 amino acids. CDR3 bases: TGCAGTGCTAGCTCCTACGAGCAGTACTTC. It translates to CSASSYEQYF.

In its sample, this clonotype was seen a few times. V gene TRBV19 combines with J gene TRBJ1-1; possibly TRBD1 for D (6 bases). The length of the CDR3 is 13 residues. Trimming cost V 5 bases and J 1 base, with 8 bases left between them. CDR1 LNHDA and CDR2 SQIVND come from the germline V gene (reference sequence). The CDR3 DNA sequence: TGTGCCAGTAGTGAACAGGGGAACACTGAAGCTTTCTTT. Amino acid sequence: CASSEQGNTEAFF.

This chain links TRBV6-2 or TRBV6-3 with TRBJ2-7; 7 nucleotides align to TRBD1. V lost 5 bases, J lost 4 bases, and 8 bases stayed unmatched. Germline V gene sequence: CDR1 MNHEY, CDR2 SVGEGT. This CDR3 has 14 amino acids. CDR3 coding DNA: TGTGCCAGCAGTCCCGACAGGGCTTGGTACGAGCAGTACTTC. This translates into CASSPDRAWYEQYF.

The V gene is TRBV30, the J gene TRBJ2-1, with 7 bases identical to TRBD1. The ends lost 4 bases at V and 0 bases at J; junction bases unmatched: 6. CDR3 length: 15 residues. CDR1 is GTSNPN and CDR2 is SVGIG in the germline V gene (reference sequence). CDR3 coding DNA: TGTGCCTGGACCTACAGGGGTAGCTCCTACAATGAGCAGTTCTTC. It translates to CAWTYRGSSYNEQFF.

The chain employs TRBV19 and TRBJ2-1; D remains ambiguous. Germline CDR1 LNHDA, CDR2 SQIVND (reference sequence). V shed 0 bases and J shed 10 bases, with 7 bases lying between them. There are 12 residues in the CDR3. DNA of the CDR3: TGTGCCAGTAGTATAGAAGGCGGCGAGCAGTTCTTC. Translated: CASSIEGGEQFF.

The V call is TRBV7-2, the J call TRBJ1-5; D remains unclear. This CDR3 is built from 15 residues. Looked up from germline, CDR1 is SGHTA and CDR2 is FQGNSA. Trimming removed 3 bases from V and 0 bases from J, with 9 bases in between. The CDR3 DNA is TGTGCCAGCAGCTTTTCGTTCCCTAGCAATCAGCCCCAGCATTTT. Encoded protein: CASSFSFPSNQPQHF.

This clonotype was seen just once. Here the CDR3 reads CASALQGYATNEKLFF. The CDR3, as DNA: TGTGCCAGCGCGTTACAGGGATACGCAACTAATGAAAAACTGTTTTTT. The chain carries TRBV27 and TRBJ1-4; D is possibly TRBD1 (6 bases). Germline CDR1 and CDR2: MNHEY and SMNVEV (reference sequence). The CDR3 runs 16 residues. V was clipped by 8 bases and J by 0 bases, with 16 bases between them.

The rearrangement uses TRBV11-2 and TRBJ1-5; possibly TRBD1 for D (6 bases). Germline V gene lookup returns CDR1 SGHAT and CDR2 FQNNGV. Trimming cost V 4 bases and J 4 bases, with 11 bases left between them. The CDR3 is made up of 14 amino acids. The CDR3 DNA reads as TGTGCCAGCAGCTCGATGGACAGTAATCAGCCCCAGCATTTT. This encodes CASSSMDSNQPQHF.

The J gene is TRBJ1-5, the V gene TRBV28, with D unresolved. Germline V gene data show CDR1 as MDHEN and CDR2 as SYDVKM. CDR3 length: 14 residues. Trimming cost V 1 base and J 4 bases, with 8 bases left between them. The CDR3 DNA follows: TGTGCCAGCAGTTTATCTGCGGGAAATCAGCCCCAGCATTTT. It specifies CASSLSAGNQPQHF.

The count of this clonotype is one. The V gene is TRBV15, the J gene TRBJ2-3; no clear D. The CDR3 spans 13 residues. Trimming removed 2 bases at V and 4 bases at J, with 7 bases between. Germline-derived CDR1 and CDR2 are LNHNV and YYDKDF (reference sequence). The CDR3 region is CATSRIFPDTQYF. For the CDR3, the DNA is TGTGCCACCAGCAGAATATTCCCAGATACGCAGTATTTT.

This clonotype was recorded only once. This chain uses TRBV30 with TRBJ2-1, with unresolved D. The CDR3 has 13 amino acids. V was shortened by 4 bases and J by 1 base, with 8 bases between the two germline ends. Germline CDR1 is GTSNPN and CDR2 is SVGIG (reference sequence). The chain's CDR3 is CAWNGGSYNEQFF. CDR3 coding DNA: TGTGCCTGGAACGGTGGATCCTACAATGAGCAGTTCTTC.

The chain employs TRBV3-1 and TRBJ2-1; 9 bases are a match to TRBD2. CDR3 length: 16 amino acids. CDR1 is LGHDT and CDR2 is YNNKEL in the germline V gene (reference sequence). V shed 3 bases, J shed 6 bases, and the junction held 9 bases outside the gene matches. The CDR3 is CASSQRAGGSGNEQFF. In DNA form, the CDR3 reads TGTGCCAGCAGCCAGCGAGCGGGGGGATCGGGCAATGAGCAGTTCTTC.